This TCR beta chain derives from a study of blood T cell repertoires in COVID-19 (dated by TCRdb to about 2020). For the study in its entirety: Collaborator samples came from the United States, Italy and Spain and covered acute and convalescent phases of COVID-19. The prospective study material was composed of cDNA or gDNA derived from T cells, B-cell-depleted T cells, or PBMCs. Subjects who had been exposed to COVID-19, were actively infected with it, or had recovered from it provided the deeply sampled blood TCRbeta repertoires that made up the dataset. The repertoires were made available in a free public database intended to serve as a resource for research on the immune response to SARS-CoV-2. The samples were drawn from the first 160 participants of the ongoing ImmuneRACE study and from 950 to 1,500 subjects provided by 6 global collaborators. Nearly every sample came with metadata listing a de-identified subject ID, COVID-19 status, age in years and sex. Where HLA class I and class II types were available, the types were taken from metadata supplied by the sample provider, not from assay-based typing. Broad study findings and their caveats: Clinical and demographic metadata were provided uncurated, with the amount varying by source and participant.

TCRbeta CDR3 regions were amplified from genomic DNA using the immunoSEQ Assay, a bias-controlled multiplex PCR. The original methods were these. The number of nucleated cells in each sample was estimated by amplification of reference gene primers within the assay. Sequence reads were collapsed and filtered to measure the absolute abundance of every unique TCRbeta CDR3 rearrangement. For each sample, productive Simpson clonality was calculated by taking the square root of Simpson's diversity index across productive rearrangements. The table was pulled from immuneACCESS by TCRdb, which kept in-frame rearrangements only. Such tables lose some clones; where checked, under half of the loss comes from unresolved V genes, and the rest has no known cause. V and J calls and clone size come straight from that table; D and trimming were deduced from the DNA. Within this sample are about 260,000 clones, with 85% to 90% of them counted one time only. The ten largest clonotypes hold roughly 4.9% of the sample.

At one collaborating source in Seattle, patients were enrolled during active infection and were followed longitudinally through the course of disease. Whole blood was collected in K2EDTA tubes by collaborating institutions according to the institutions' own protocols. For TCRbeta analysis, collaborator samples were shipped as frozen whole blood, as isolated PBMCs, or as DNA extracted from either sample type. The cysteine opens and the phenylalanine closes a CDR3 of 16 amino acids. The kept DNA is CDR3 alone, 48 bases in frame from the first base. V is trimmed back by 4 bases and J by 4 bases, and the junction contains 6 bases that no gene match accounts for. The CDR1 and CDR2 encoded by the germline V gene are MDHEN and SYDVKM. This clone was detected a few times. There is no known antigen for this receptor. No base qualities exist here, and no much larger clone lies one base off it.

This sequence uses TRBV28 and TRBJ2-1, with 11 bases matching TRBD2. The sequence was obtained from a woman aged 55 to 70 with COVID-19, enrolled during active disease. Input material: peripheral blood. The nucleotide sequence is TGTGCCAGCAGTTCCCCACTAGCGGGAGCGTACAATGAGCAGTTCTTC. Translated, this gives CASSSPLAGAYNEQFF. Reference TRBV28 and TRBJ2-1 proteins supply the regions before and after the CDR3; the full variable domain is: DVKVTQSSRYLVKRTGEKVFLECVQDMDHENMFWYRQDPGLGLRLIYFSYDVKMKEKGDIPEGYSVSREKKERFSLILESASTNQTSMYLCASSSPLAGAYNEQFFGPGTRLTVL.